The clone carrying this TCR beta chain has only a few counts. Its antigen remains unknown. The sample carries other DNA sequences with the same CDR3. This sample stems from a study of CD8+ T cells in alopecia areata. Study-level background: Patients received oral tofacitinib, 5 to 10 mg twice daily, for moderate-to-severe alopecia areata. Study conclusions and caveats: Many expanded lesional clones remained in scalp and blood on tofacitinib.

CDR1 SGHTA and CDR2 FQGNSA come from the germline V gene. This CDR3 is 14 amino acids long. V lost 2 bases and J lost 4, with 9 bases in between. Extracted from the samples, RNA was reverse transcribed into cDNA to serve as the sequencing template. Produced via immunoSEQ multiplex PCR; TCRdb's table is partial and in-frame only. This repertoire shows around 190,000 clones, around three fifths found once; its top ten account for approximately 1%. Treatment reported: oral pan-JAK inhibitor, 5-10 mg twice daily. This TCR came from a human donor with alopecia areata. The chain recombines TRBV7-2 with TRBJ1-5; TRBD1 might be the D (5 bases). Here the sequenced sample was CD4+ T cells sorted from blood, taken at week 24, from a patient treated with tofacitinib. CDR3 protein: CASSLRGGNQPQHF. Written as DNA, the CDR3 is TGTGCCAGCAGCTTACGGGGGGGGAATCAGCCCCAGCATTTT. Variable domain in full (rest from reference TRBV7-2 and TRBJ1-5): GAGVSQSPSNKVTEKGKDVELRCDPISGHTALYWYRQSLGQGLEFLIYFQGNSAPDKSGLPSDRFSAERTGGSVSTLTIQRTQQEDSAVYLCASSLRGGNQPQHFGDGTRLSIL.